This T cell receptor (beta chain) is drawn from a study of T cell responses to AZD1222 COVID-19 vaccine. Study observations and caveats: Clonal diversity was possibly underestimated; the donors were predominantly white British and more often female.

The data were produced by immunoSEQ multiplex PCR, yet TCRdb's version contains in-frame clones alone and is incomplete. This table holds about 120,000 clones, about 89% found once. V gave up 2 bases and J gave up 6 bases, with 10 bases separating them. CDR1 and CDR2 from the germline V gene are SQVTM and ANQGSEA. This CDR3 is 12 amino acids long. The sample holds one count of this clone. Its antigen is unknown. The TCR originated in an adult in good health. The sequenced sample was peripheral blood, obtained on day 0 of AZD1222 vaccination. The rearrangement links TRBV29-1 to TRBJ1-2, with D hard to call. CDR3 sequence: CSVEIGTDGYTF. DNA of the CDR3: TGCAGCGTTGAAATTGGTACGGATGGCTACACCTTC.